The subject of this entry is one T cell receptor (beta chain). These data originate in a study of cytomegalovirus exposure and HLA in healthy donors. Study-wide background: Counted in an early data release were some 81 million unique TCRs from HLA-typed donors.

The PCR made use of 60 Vbeta and 13 Jbeta primers. Sequencing used immunoSEQ multiplex PCR; TCRdb keeps in-frame clones, though not all of them. The data contain more than 95,000 clones, around 77% of them seen just once; the ten biggest clones take up roughly 13%. Germline CDR1 reads LNHNV; CDR2 reads YYDKDF (reference sequence). V shed 6 bases and J 7 bases; nucleotides not matched to a gene: 9. The CDR3 is made up of 14 amino acids. The chain is built from TRBV15 and TRBJ2-1, with 7 bases matching TRBD2. This sequence originates from a woman aged 40 to 50 in good health and CMV-seropositive. The sequencing input was PBMCs. Here the CDR3 DNA reads TGTGCCACCAGTGATCGGGGGGTCAAGAATGAGCAGTTCTTC. Its translation: CATSDRGVKNEQFF. The variable domain in full, completed from reference TRBV15 and TRBJ2-1, reads DAMVIQNPRYQVTQFGKPVTLSCSQTLNHNVMYWYQQKSSQAPKLLFHYYDKDFNNEADTPDNFQSRRPNTSFCFLDIRSPGLGDTAMYLCATSDRGVKNEQFFGPGTRLTVL.